The TCR beta chain described here comes from a study of CD8+ T cells in alopecia areata. Looking at the study overall: Patients took tofacitinib for 6 to 18 months, followed by 6 drug-free months.

A few counts support this clone. RNA extraction was followed by reverse transcription into cDNA, which acted as the sequencing template. Assay used: immunoSEQ multiplex PCR; TCRdb lists only in-frame clones, some missing. The sample has 90,000 to 150,000 clones, around 53% seen once. The treatment here: oral pan-JAK inhibitor, 5-10 mg twice daily. The sequencing here drew on CD4+ T cells sorted from blood, taken at week 4, from a patient treated with tofacitinib. This sequence was found in a human donor with alopecia areata.

CDR3 protein: CASGVAGEAKETQYF. The CDR3 coding sequence is TGTGCCAGCGGGGTAGCGGGAGAGGCGAAGGAGACCCAGTACTTC. The genes are TRBV4-2 and TRBJ2-5; the match to TRBD2 covers 9 bases. The CDR3 consists of 15 residues. The germline CDR1 and CDR2 sequences are LGHNA and YNFKEQ. Trimming at V came to 8 bases and at J to 5 bases, leaving 12 bases not matched to a gene.